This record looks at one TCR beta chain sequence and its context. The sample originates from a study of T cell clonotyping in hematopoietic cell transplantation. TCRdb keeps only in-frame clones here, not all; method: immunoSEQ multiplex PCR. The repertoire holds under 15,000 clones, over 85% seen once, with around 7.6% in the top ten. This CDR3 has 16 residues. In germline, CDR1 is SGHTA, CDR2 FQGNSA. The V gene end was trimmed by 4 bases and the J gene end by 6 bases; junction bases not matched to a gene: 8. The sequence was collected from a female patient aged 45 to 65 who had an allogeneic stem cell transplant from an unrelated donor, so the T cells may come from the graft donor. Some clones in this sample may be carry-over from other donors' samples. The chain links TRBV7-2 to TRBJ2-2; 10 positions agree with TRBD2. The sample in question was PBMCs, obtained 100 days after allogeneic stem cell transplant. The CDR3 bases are TGTGCCAGCAGCTCGAGCGGGGGGGCCTCGGCCGGGGAGCTGTTTTTT. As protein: CASSSSGGASAGELFF.